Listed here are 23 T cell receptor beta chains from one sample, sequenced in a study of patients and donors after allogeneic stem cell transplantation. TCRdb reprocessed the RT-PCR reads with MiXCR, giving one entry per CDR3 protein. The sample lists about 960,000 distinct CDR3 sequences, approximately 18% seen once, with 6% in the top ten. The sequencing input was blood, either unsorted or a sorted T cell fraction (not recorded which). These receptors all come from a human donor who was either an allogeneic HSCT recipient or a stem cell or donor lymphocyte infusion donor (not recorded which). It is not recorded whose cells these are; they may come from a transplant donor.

For the CDR3, the DNA is TGCGCCAGCAGCAACCGGACAGGGAGTACTGAAGCTTTCTTT. Protein product: CASSNRTGSTEAFF. This rearrangement joins TRBV5-1 to TRBJ1-1; TRBD1 agrees at 8 bases. In germline, CDR1 is SGHRS, CDR2 YFSETQ. The CDR3 is made up of 14 amino acids. V shed 4 bases and J 5 bases; nucleotides not matched to a gene: 7.

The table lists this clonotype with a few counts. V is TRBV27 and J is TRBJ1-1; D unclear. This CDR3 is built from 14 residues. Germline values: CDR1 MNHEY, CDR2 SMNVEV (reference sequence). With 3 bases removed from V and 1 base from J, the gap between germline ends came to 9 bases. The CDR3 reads CASSFRVANTEAFF. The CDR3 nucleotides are TGTGCCAGCAGTTTCCGGGTTGCGAACACTGAAGCTTTCTTT.

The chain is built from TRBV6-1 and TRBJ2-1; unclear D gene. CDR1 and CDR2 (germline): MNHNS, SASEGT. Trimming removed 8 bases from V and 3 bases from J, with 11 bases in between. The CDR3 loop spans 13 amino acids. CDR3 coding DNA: TGTGCCAGCCGACATGGAAACTACAATGAGCAGTTCTTC. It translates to CASRHGNYNEQFF.

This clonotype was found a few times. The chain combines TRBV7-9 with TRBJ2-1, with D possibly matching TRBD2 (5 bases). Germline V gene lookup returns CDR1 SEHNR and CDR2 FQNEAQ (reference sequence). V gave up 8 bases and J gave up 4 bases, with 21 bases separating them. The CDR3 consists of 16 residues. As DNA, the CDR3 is TGTGCCAGCTCTACTAACGCGAGGACTCCGTACAATGAGCAGTTCTTC. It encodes CASSTNARTPYNEQFF. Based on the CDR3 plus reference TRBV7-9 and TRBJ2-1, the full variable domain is DTGVSQNPRHKITKRGQNVTFRCDPISEHNRLYWYRQTLGQGPEFLTYFQNEAQLEKSRLLSDRFSAERPKGSFSTLEIQRTEQGDSAMYLCASSTNARTPYNEQFFGPGTRLTVL.

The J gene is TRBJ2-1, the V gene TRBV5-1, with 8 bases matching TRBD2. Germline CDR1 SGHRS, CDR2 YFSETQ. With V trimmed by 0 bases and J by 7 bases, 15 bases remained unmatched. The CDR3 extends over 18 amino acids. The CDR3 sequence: CASSLVGRGPPSGNEQFF. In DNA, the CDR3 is TGCGCCAGCAGCTTGGTGGGCAGGGGACCTCCTAGCGGGAATGAGCAGTTCTTC. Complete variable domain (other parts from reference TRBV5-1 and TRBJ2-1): KAGVTQTPRYLIKTRGQQVTLSCSPISGHRSVSWYQQTPGQGLQFLFEYFSETQRNKGNFPGRFSGRQFSNSRSEMNVSTLELGDSALYLCASSLVGRGPPSGNEQFFGPGTRLTVL.

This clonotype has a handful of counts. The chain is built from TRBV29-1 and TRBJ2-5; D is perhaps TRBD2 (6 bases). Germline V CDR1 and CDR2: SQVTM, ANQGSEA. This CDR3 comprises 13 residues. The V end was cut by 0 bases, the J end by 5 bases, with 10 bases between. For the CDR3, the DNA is TGCAGCGTTGAAGAGGGGGGTTGGGAGACCCAGTACTTC. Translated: CSVEEGGWETQYF.

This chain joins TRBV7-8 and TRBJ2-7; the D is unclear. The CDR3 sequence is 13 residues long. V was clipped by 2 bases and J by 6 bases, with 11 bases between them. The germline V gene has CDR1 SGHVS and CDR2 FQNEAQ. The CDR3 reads CASSLRETGEQYF. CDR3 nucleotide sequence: TGTGCCAGCAGCTTAAGGGAAACGGGCGAGCAGTACTTC.

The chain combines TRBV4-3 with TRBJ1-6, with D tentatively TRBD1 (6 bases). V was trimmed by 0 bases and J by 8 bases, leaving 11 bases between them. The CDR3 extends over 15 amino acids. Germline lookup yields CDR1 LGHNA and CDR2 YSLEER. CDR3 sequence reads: CASSQETGYDSPLHF. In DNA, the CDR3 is TGCGCCAGCAGCCAAGAGACAGGATATGATTCACCCCTCCACTTT.

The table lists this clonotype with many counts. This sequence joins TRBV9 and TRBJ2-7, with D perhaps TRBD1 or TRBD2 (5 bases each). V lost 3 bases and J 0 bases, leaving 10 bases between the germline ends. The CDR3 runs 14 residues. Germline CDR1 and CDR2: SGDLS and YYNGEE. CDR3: CASSAGRTSYEQYF. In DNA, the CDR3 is TGTGCCAGCAGCGCGGGACGGACCTCCTACGAGCAGTACTTC. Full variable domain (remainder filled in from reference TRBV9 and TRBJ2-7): DSGVTQTPKHLITATGQRVTLRCSPRSGDLSVYWYQQSLDQGLQFLIQYYNGEERAKGNILERFSAQQFPDLHSELNLSSLELGDSALYFCASSAGRTSYEQYFGPGTRLTVT.

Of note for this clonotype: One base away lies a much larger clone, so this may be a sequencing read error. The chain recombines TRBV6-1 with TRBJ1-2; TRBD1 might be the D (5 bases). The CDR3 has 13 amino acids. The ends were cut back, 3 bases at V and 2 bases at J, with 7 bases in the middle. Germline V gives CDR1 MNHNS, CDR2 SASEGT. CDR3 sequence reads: CASSDRANYGYTF. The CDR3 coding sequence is TGTGCCAGCAGTGACAGGGCCAACTATGGCTACACCTTC.

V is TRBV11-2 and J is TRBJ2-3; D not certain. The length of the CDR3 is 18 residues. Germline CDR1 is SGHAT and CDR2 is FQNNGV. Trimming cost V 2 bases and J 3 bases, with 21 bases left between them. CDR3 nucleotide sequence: TGTGCCAGCAGCTTATCGGGTCCGATAAAAAGCCTTACAGATACGCAGTATTTT. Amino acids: CASSLSGPIKSLTDTQYF.

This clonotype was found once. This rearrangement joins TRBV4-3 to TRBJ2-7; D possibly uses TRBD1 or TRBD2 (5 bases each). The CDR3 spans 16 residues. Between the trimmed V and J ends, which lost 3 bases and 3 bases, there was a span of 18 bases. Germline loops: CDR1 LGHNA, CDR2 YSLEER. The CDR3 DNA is TGCGCCAGCAGCCAGAGTATCCGGGGCCTTAACTACGAGCAGTACTTC. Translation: CASSQSIRGLNYEQYF.

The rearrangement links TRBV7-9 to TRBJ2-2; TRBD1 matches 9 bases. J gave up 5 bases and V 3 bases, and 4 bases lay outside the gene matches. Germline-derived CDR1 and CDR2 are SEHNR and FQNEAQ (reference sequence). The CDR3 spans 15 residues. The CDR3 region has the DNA TGTGCCAGCAGCTTGGGACAGGGAAAGACCGGGGAGCTGTTTTTT. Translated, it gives CASSLGQGKTGELFF.

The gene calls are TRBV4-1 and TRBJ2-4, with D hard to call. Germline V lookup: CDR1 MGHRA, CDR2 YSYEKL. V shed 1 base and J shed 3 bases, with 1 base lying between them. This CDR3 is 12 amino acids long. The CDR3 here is CASSQVKNIQYF. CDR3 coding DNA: TGCGCCAGCAGCCAAGTCAAAAACATTCAGTACTTC.

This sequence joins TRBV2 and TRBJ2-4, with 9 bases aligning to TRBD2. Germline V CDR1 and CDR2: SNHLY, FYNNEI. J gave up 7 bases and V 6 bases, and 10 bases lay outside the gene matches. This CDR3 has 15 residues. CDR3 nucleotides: TGTGCCAGCAGGATGGGCGGACTAGCGAATAACATTCAGTACTTC. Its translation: CASRMGGLANNIQYF. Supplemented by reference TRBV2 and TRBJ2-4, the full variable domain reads EPEVTQTPSHQVTQMGQEVILRCVPISNHLYFYWYRQILGQKVEFLVSFYNNEISEKSEIFDDQFSVERPDGSNFTLKIRSTKLEDSAMYFCASRMGGLANNIQYFGAGTRLSVL.

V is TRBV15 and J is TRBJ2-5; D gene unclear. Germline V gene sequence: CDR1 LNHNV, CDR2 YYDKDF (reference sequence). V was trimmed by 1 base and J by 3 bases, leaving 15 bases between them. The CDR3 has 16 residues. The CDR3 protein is CATSRGGKAAEETQYF. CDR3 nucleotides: TGTGCCACCAGCAGAGGTGGTAAGGCTGCTGAAGAGACCCAGTACTTC.

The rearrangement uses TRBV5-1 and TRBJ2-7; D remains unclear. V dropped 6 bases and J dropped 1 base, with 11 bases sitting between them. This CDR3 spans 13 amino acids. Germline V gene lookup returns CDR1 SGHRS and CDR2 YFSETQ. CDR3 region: CASTRHGSYEQYF. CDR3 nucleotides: TGCGCCAGCACCCGACACGGGTCCTACGAGCAGTACTTC.

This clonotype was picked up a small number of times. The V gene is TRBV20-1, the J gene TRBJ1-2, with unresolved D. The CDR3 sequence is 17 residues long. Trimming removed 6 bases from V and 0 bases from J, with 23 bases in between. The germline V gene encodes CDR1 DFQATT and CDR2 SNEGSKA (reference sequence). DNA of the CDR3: TGCAGTGCAGAAGCCGACGGCTTCCTTTCCTCTAACTATGGCTACACCTTC. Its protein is CSAEADGFLSSNYGYTF.

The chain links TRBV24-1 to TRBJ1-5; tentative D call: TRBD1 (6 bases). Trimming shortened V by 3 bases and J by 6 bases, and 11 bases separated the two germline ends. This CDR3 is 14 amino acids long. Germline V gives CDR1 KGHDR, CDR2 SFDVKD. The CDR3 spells CATSDTGSGQPQHF. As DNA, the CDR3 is TGTGCCACCAGTGATACAGGGAGCGGTCAGCCCCAGCATTTT.

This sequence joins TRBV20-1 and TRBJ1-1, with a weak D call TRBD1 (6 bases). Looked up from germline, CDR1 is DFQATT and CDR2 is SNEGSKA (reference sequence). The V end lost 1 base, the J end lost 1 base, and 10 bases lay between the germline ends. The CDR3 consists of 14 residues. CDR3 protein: CSARASTGNTEAFF. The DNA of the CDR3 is TGCAGTGCTAGAGCATCGACAGGGAACACTGAAGCTTTCTTT.

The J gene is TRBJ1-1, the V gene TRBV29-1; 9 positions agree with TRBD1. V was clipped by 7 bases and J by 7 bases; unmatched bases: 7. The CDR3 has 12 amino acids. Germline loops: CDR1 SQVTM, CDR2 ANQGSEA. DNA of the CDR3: TGCAGCGCTGTGGGACAGGGAGTTGAAGCTTTCTTT. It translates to CSAVGQGVEAFF.

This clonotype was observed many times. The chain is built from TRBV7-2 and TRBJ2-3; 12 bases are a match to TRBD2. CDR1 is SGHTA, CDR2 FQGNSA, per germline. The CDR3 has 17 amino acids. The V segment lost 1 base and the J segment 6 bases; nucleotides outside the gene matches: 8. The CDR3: CASSLGTSGTLGDTQYF. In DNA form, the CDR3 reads TGTGCCAGCAGCTTAGGGACTAGCGGGACCCTGGGGGATACGCAGTATTTT.

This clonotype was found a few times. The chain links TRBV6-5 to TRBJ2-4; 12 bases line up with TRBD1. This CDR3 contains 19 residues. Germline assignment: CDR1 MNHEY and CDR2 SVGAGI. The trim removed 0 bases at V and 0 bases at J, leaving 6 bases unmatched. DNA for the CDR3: TGTGCCAGCAGTTACTCTCCGGGACAGGGGGCCCTAGCCAAAAACATTCAGTACTTC. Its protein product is CASSYSPGQGALAKNIQYF.